Reported below is one TCR beta chain. Its antigen is unknown. This record comes from a study of T cell responses to AZD1222 COVID-19 vaccine. Broader study findings: Most donors were white British and more were female, and clonal diversity was possibly underestimated. Every sample of the repertoires postdated the peak T cell response. Mapped onto spike, vaccine-associated CD4 TCRs spanned it and were dominant at 160-218 and 743-854. Reports indicate that nearly half of spike-specific TCRs are directed at unmutated variant regions.

The germline V gene encodes CDR1 SGHTA and CDR2 FQGNSA. The CDR3 loop spans 14 amino acids. V was pared by 3 bases and J by 4 bases, with 12 bases between. The table came from immunoSEQ multiplex PCR; TCRdb's copy has only in-frame clones and leaves some out. The data show roughly 90,000 clones, just over 85% seen once. The chain has TRBV7-2 and TRBJ1-1; D call uncertain. The origin of this receptor is an adult in good health. The input for sequencing was peripheral blood, taken on day 0 of AZD1222 vaccination. The DNA of the CDR3 is TGTGCCAGCAGCTTGGGGATGGGATCCACTGAAGCTTTCTTT. It codes for CASSLGMGSTEAFF.